These T cell receptor beta chains were read from a single sample in a study of vaccination effects on CD4 cells after COVID-19. Repertoires were generated with immunoSEQ multiplex PCR, while TCRdb's copy carries only in-frame clones and drops some. The repertoire consists of tens of thousands of clones, with around 80% occurring once and the leading ten covering 1.2%. For these receptors, no antigen is known. This specimen consisted of CD4+ T cells from PBMCs cultured with HCoV-229E spike peptides, obtained after COVID-19 vaccination. The receptor source for this set is a human donor who received a COVID-19 vaccine. The CDR3 runs from the conserved cysteine through the conserved F or W. Each record gives: clone size, V gene, J gene, CDR3 protein. Only some rows state a clone size, as once, few, many or a class for expanded clones.

abundance: NA; v_gene: TRBV28; j_gene: TRBJ2-3; CDR3aa: CASRARGAGIIDTQYF
abundance: NA; v_gene: TRBV6-5; j_gene: TRBJ1-1; CDR3aa: CASNTQGTEAFF
abundance: NA; v_gene: TRBV6-5; j_gene: TRBJ2-3; CDR3aa: CASSLSMSTDTQYF
abundance: once; v_gene: TRBV30; j_gene: TRBJ1-1; CDR3aa: CAWSREGGEAFF
abundance: NA; v_gene: TRBV19; j_gene: TRBJ1-1; CDR3aa: CASSIRGSGTEAFF
abundance: NA; v_gene: TRBV29-1; j_gene: TRBJ1-4; CDR3aa: CSVLDRVSNEKLFF
abundance: NA; v_gene: TRBV30; j_gene: TRBJ1-6; CDR3aa: CAWSVPGTYNSPLHF
abundance: NA; v_gene: TRBV2; j_gene: TRBJ1-2; CDR3aa: CASSFFRGEGATSNYGYTF
abundance: NA; v_gene: TRBV6-4; j_gene: TRBJ2-1; CDR3aa: CASSVTSALREQFF
abundance: NA; v_gene: TRBV2; j_gene: TRBJ2-5; CDR3aa: CASRKTGGQETQYF
abundance: NA; v_gene: TRBV7-8; j_gene: TRBJ2-2; CDR3aa: CASSLGQMNTGELFF
abundance: NA; v_gene: TRBV29-1; j_gene: TRBJ1-1; CDR3aa: CSASGHFNTEAFF
abundance: few; v_gene: TRBV7-2; j_gene: TRBJ1-1; CDR3aa: CASSFAGNTEAFF
abundance: NA; v_gene: TRBV2; j_gene: TRBJ2-5; CDR3aa: CASSIGLITYQETQYF
abundance: NA; v_gene: TRBV19; j_gene: TRBJ1-3; CDR3aa: CASSRTGPGNTIYF
abundance: once; v_gene: TRBV30; j_gene: TRBJ2-2; CDR3aa: CAWRDRGFGELFF
abundance: NA; v_gene: TRBV5-6; j_gene: TRBJ1-4; CDR3aa: CASSLDRDATNEKLFF
abundance: NA; v_gene: TRBV9; j_gene: TRBJ2-5; CDR3aa: CASSDLAGFGETQYF
abundance: NA; v_gene: TRBV19; j_gene: TRBJ1-1; CDR3aa: CASNPLGRREAFF
abundance: NA; v_gene: TRBV6-6; j_gene: TRBJ2-3; CDR3aa: CASSRLGQGYTQYF
abundance: NA; v_gene: TRBV18; j_gene: TRBJ2-5; CDR3aa: CASSPTSGGRETQYF
abundance: NA; v_gene: TRBV10-1; j_gene: TRBJ2-2; CDR3aa: CASSSGREAGELFF
abundance: few; v_gene: TRBV5-1; j_gene: TRBJ1-1; CDR3aa: CASSLSRDTEAFF
abundance: NA; v_gene: TRBV23-1; j_gene: TRBJ1-2; CDR3aa: CASSPIGQKDGYTF
abundance: NA; v_gene: TRBV3-1/TRBV3-2; j_gene: TRBJ2-5; CDR3aa: CASSQVSTGKKTQYF